This T cell receptor beta chain was obtained from a study of Ad26.COV2.S vaccination and SARS-CoV-2 variants. Indicated treatment: roughly 18 received Ad26.COV2.S at low or high dose, single or two shots; five or six received placebo; per-sample allocation not given. Sampling was done on day 63 after the first vaccine or placebo injection. V was shortened by 0 bases and J by 6 bases, with 11 bases between the two germline ends. Germline V gene data show CDR1 as SGHVS and CDR2 as FQNEAQ. This CDR3 contains 15 residues. Generated by immunoSEQ multiplex PCR, the TCRdb table keeps only in-frame clones and is missing some. This table holds roughly 380,000 clones, 87% found once.

The specimen was peripheral blood, collected in a trial of Ad26.COV2.S vaccine versus placebo. V usage is TRBV7-8 and J usage is TRBJ2-2, with D hard to call. This receptor was taken from a person between 18 and 65 years old who received the Ad26.COV2.S COVID-19 vaccine or a placebo. The CDR3: CASSLAGSVPGELFF. The CDR3 DNA reads TGTGCCAGCAGCTTAGCGGGTAGTGTCCCCGGGGAGCTGTTTTTT. The whole variable domain, remainder taken from reference TRBV7-8 and TRBJ2-2, is GAGVSQSPRYKVAKRGQDVALRCDPISGHVSLFWYQQALGQGPEFLTYFQNEAQLDKSGLPSDRFFAERPEGSVSTLKIQRTQQEDSAVYLCASSLAGSVPGELFFGEGSRLTVL.